This entry concerns a single T cell receptor beta chain. Its antigen is not identified. Trimming left V 4 bases short and J 3 bases short, with 13 bases between. CDR1 is LGHDT, CDR2 YNNKEL, per germline (reference sequence). CDR3 length equals 14 residues. Treatment defined: over 15 received Ad26.COV2.S at low or high dose, single or two shots; several received placebo; per-sample allocation not given. The study sampled participants on day 63 after the first vaccine or placebo injection. Some clones are missing from TCRdb's copy, which holds only in-frame ones; the method was immunoSEQ multiplex PCR. The profile covers fewer than 800,000 clones, with around 89% appearing a single time and roughly 1.5% taken by the ten largest. The sample originates from a study of Ad26.COV2.S vaccination and SARS-CoV-2 variants. General study points: Total T cell responses may have been underestimated by the TCR breadth and depth analyses.

The receptor was derived from a person between 18 and 65 years old who received the Ad26.COV2.S COVID-19 vaccine or a placebo. The source material was peripheral blood, sampled in a trial of Ad26.COV2.S vaccine versus placebo. The V gene is TRBV3-1 (or the pseudogene TRBV3-2), the J gene TRBJ2-7; D is perhaps TRBD1 or TRBD2 (5 bases each). The CDR3: CASSPSGRDYEQYF. The CDR3 DNA sequence: TGTGCCAGCAGCCCTTCGGGACGGGACTACGAGCAGTACTTC.